The clone carrying this T cell receptor (beta chain) was found many times. What it recognizes is unknown. The TCR beta CDR3 regions underwent amplification using RNA transcripts as the source. Initially, a first-round RT-PCR of the TCR CDR3 employed the HTBI primer set. TCRdb re-analysed the multiplex PCR reads in MiXCR, keeping a single row per CDR3 protein. The table has roughly 500,000 distinct CDR3 sequences, around 24% seen once; the top ten hold approximately 10%. These data originate in a study of T cells in Graves' hyperthyroidism and ophthalmopathy. Study-level information: Before treatment of any kind, peripheral blood was taken at initial diagnosis.

Criteria for exclusion of patients were uncontrolled infection, other autoimmune disease, pregnancy or lactation. V lost 5 bases, J lost 1 base, and 11 bases lay in between. Germline-derived CDR1 and CDR2 are KGHSH and LQKENI. The CDR3 covers 14 residues. Study outcomes and limitations: Separation of ophthalmopathy from stable hyperthyroidism was achieved by a 13 V-J model. Ophthalmopathy, as predicted by the model, came a median about seven months after the prediction.

This clonotype was sampled from a woman in her thirties with Graves' ophthalmopathy. V and J are TRBV18 and TRBJ1-1; D is uncertain. Sequencing used blood. The CDR3 sequence: CASSSVGENTEAFF. The CDR3 coding sequence is TGTGCCAGCTCATCGGTGGGCGAGAACACTGAAGCTTTCTTT.